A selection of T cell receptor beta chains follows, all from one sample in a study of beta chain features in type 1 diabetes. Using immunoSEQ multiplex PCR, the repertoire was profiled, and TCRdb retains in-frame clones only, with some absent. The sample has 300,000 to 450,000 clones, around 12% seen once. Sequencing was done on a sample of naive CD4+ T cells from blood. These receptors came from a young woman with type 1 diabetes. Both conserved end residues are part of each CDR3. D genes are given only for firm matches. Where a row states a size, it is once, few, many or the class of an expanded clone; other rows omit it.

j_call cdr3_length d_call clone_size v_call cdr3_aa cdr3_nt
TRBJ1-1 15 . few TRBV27 CASSLQAPGNTEAFF TGTGCCAGCAGTCTCCAAGCCCCCGGGAACACTGAAGCTTTCTTT
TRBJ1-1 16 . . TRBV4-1 CASSQPRRGENTEAFF TGCGCCAGCAGCCAACCTCGGAGGGGAGAGAACACTGAAGCTTTCTTT
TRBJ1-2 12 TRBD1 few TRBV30 CASWTGEGGYTF TGTGCCAGCTGGACAGGGGAAGGCGGCTACACCTTC
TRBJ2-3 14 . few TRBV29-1 CSGRRARSTDTQYF TGCAGCGGCCGGCGGGCGCGGAGCACAGATACGCAGTATTTT
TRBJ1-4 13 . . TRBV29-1 CSVHRRGSEKLFF TGCAGCGTCCACAGAAGGGGGAGCGAAAAACTGTTTTTT
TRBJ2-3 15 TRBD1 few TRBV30 CAWRGRQGFTDTQYF TGTGCCTGGAGGGGCCGACAGGGGTTCACAGATACGCAGTATTTT
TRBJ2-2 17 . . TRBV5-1 CASSLAQQAANTGELFF TGCGCCAGCAGCTTGGCCCAGCAGGCAGCGAACACCGGGGAGCTGTTTTTT
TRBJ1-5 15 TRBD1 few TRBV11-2 CASSPTTGANQPQHF TGTGCCAGCAGCCCAACGACAGGGGCCAATCAGCCCCAGCATTTT
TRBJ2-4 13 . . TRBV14 CASSQGHKNIQYF TGTGCCAGCAGCCAAGGACACAAAAACATTCAGTACTTC
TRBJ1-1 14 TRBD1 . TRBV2 CASRGQGKNTEAFF TGTGCCAGCAGAGGACAGGGCAAGAACACTGAAGCTTTCTTT
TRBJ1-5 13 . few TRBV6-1 CASTPREGGAQHF TGTGCCAGCACTCCCCGGGAAGGGGGAGCCCAGCATTTT
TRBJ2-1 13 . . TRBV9 CASSRTSYNEQFF TGTGCCAGCAGCCGTACAAGTTACAATGAGCAGTTCTTC
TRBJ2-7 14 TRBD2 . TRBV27 CASSLSSGTYEQYF TGTGCCAGCAGTTTATCTAGCGGGACGTACGAGCAGTACTTC
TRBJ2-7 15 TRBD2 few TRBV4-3 CASSRSSGGAYEQYF TGCGCCAGCAGCCGATCTAGCGGGGGGGCCTACGAGCAGTACTTC
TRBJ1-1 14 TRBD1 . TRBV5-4 CASSSLQGYTEAFF TGTGCCAGCAGCTCGCTACAGGGGTACACTGAAGCTTTCTTT
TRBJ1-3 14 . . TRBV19 CATEVGRPGNTIYF TGTGCCACCGAGGTTGGAAGGCCTGGAAACACCATATATTTT
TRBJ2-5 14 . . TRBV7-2 CASSLATEQKTQYF TGTGCCAGCAGCTTAGCGACTGAGCAAAAGACCCAGTACTTC
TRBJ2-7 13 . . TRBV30 CAWSRSQGDEQYF TGTGCCTGGAGTCGGTCCCAAGGGGACGAGCAGTACTTC
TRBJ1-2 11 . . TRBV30 CAWSSRLGYTF TGTGCCTGGAGTAGCAGGCTGGGCTACACCTTC
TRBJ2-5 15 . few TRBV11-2 CASSQGRARGETQYF TGTGCCAGCAGCCAAGGTCGTGCCAGGGGAGAGACCCAGTACTTC
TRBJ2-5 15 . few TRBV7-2 CASSLGAGLPGTQYF TGTGCCAGCAGCTTAGGAGCGGGCCTGCCGGGGACCCAGTACTTC
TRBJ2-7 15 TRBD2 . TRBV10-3 CAISDSGTPSYEQYF TGTGCCATCAGTGATAGCGGGACACCCTCCTACGAGCAGTACTTC
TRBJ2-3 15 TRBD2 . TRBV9 CASSPSSGPTDTQYF TGTGCCAGCAGCCCTTCTAGCGGTCCCACAGATACGCAGTATTTT
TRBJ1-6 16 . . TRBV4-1 CASSLETTGSNSPLHF TGCGCCAGCAGCCTAGAGACGACAGGTTCGAATTCACCCCTCCACTTT
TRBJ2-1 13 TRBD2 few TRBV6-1 CASGRESYNEQFF TGTGCCAGCGGGCGGGAGAGCTACAATGAGCAGTTCTTC
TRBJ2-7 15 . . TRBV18 CASSLQQGAFNEQYF TGTGCCAGCTCACTCCAACAGGGAGCATTCAACGAGCAGTACTTC